Each of the 21 T cell receptor beta chains below was sequenced from the same sample in a study of patients and donors after allogeneic stem cell transplantation. TCRdb processed the RT-PCR reads anew with MiXCR; each CDR3 protein has one entry. The data show more than 850,000 distinct CDR3 sequences, 18% seen once. The material sequenced was blood, either unsorted or a sorted T cell fraction (not recorded which). The receptors derive from a human donor who was either an allogeneic HSCT recipient or a stem cell or donor lymphocyte infusion donor (not recorded which). It is not recorded whose cells these are; they may come from a transplant donor.

This clonotype was recorded a few times. CDR3 loop: CASSDSGTGISNEKLFF. CDR3 DNA sequence: TGTGCCAGCAGCGACTCCGGGACAGGGATCTCTAATGAAAAACTGTTTTTT. The V call is TRBV7-9, the J call TRBJ1-4; TRBD1 matches 9 bases. Germline V CDR1 and CDR2: SEHNR, FQNEAQ (reference sequence). The CDR3 loop spans 17 amino acids. J lost 3 bases, V lost 5 bases, and 10 bases had no gene match.

This clonotype was seen a few times. The chain joins TRBV5-5 to TRBJ1-1, with 9 bases lining up with TRBD1. CDR1 and CDR2 (germline): SGHKS, YYEKEE (reference sequence). The ends lost 0 bases at V and 7 bases at J; junction bases unmatched: 7. The CDR3 contains 15 residues. CDR3 DNA: TGTGCCAGCAGCTTGGCGACAGGGGGGCATGGTGAAGCTTTCTTT. Encoded protein: CASSLATGGHGEAFF.

This clonotype was detected only a few times. This rearrangement joins TRBV24-1 to TRBJ2-1; weak D call: TRBD1 (6 bases). Trimming shortened V by 4 bases and J by 2 bases, and 11 bases separated the two germline ends. The CDR3 totals 15 residues. Per the germline V gene, CDR1 is KGHDR and CDR2 is SFDVKD. The CDR3 protein is CATSDRRDTYNEQFF. The CDR3 DNA reads as TGTGCCACCAGTGACCGCCGGGACACCTACAATGAGCAGTTCTTC.

This clonotype was counted ten times or more. This rearrangement joins TRBV21-1 to TRBJ1-1; the DNA was not compared with TRBD1, the D call given in the table. TRBV21-1 is termed a pseudogene. CDR3 size: 12 residues. The CDR3 here is CASSPPWAEAFF. The DNA for the CDR3 is TGTGCCAGCAGTCCCCCTTGGGCTGAAGCTTTCTTT.

V and J are TRBV10-3 and TRBJ2-1; 8 bases are shared with TRBD2. This CDR3 has 15 amino acids. Germline V gene sequence: CDR1 ENHRY, CDR2 SYGVKD. V lost 8 bases to trimming and J lost 2 bases; unmatched junction nucleotides: 8. As DNA, the CDR3 is TGTGCCATCGGAGGACTAGCTCCGACCTACAATGAGCAGTTCTTC. This translates into CAIGGLAPTYNEQFF.

The V call is TRBV7-9, the J call TRBJ2-1; no reliable D call. This CDR3 has 12 amino acids. V was cut by 5 bases and J by 10 bases, with 12 bases left in between. Germline values: CDR1 SEHNR, CDR2 FQNEAQ (reference sequence). CDR3 protein: CASSQKSREQFF. Here the CDR3 DNA reads TGTGCCAGCAGCCAAAAATCCAGGGAGCAGTTCTTC.

In the case of this clonotype: The junction differs from germline at one of its ends, possibly a read error. J is TRBJ2-2 and V is TRBV25-1, with 9 bases aligning to TRBD1. The CDR3 consists of 18 residues. CDR1 is MGHDK, CDR2 SYGVNS, per germline. CDR3 in DNA: TGTGCCAGCATCGCCGGGGACAGGGACTCCCCGAACACCGTGGAGCTGTTTTTT. Protein sequence: CASIAGDRDSPNTVELFF.

The chain recombines TRBV4-3 with TRBJ2-2; the D is unclear. The CDR3 consists of 16 residues. Germline loops: CDR1 LGHNA, CDR2 YSLEER. With 0 bases removed from V and 1 base from J, the gap between germline ends came to 9 bases. This chain's CDR3 is CASSQEGRRNTGELFF. The DNA of the CDR3 is TGCGCCAGCAGCCAAGAGGGCAGAAGGAACACCGGGGAGCTGTTTTTT.

The chain employs TRBV15 and TRBJ1-5, with D possibly TRBD1 on 5 matching bases. This CDR3 contains 17 residues. Trimming took 0 bases from V and 3 from J, leaving 15 bases between them. CDR1 LNHNV and CDR2 YYDKDF come from the germline V gene (reference sequence). In nucleotides, the CDR3 is TGTGCCACCAGCAGAGATCCCCTCCGGGGCCTCAATCAGCCCCAGCATTTT. It translates to CATSRDPLRGLNQPQHF.

The genes are TRBV9 and TRBJ1-1; D call uncertain. This CDR3 spans 16 amino acids. V was cut by 4 bases and J by 1 base, with 17 bases left in between. CDR1 is SGDLS and CDR2 is YYNGEE in the germline V gene. The CDR3 DNA follows: TGTGCCAGCAGCCTAGACGTGGGGAGGCCGAACACTGAAGCTTTCTTT. Translating gives CASSLDVGRPNTEAFF.

A few counts support this clonotype. V is TRBV20-1 and J is TRBJ2-1; 13 bases agree with TRBD2. The CDR3 sequence is 15 residues long. The germline V gene encodes CDR1 DFQATT and CDR2 SNEGSKA (reference sequence). V gave up 4 bases and J gave up 3 bases; unmatched junction bases: 3. CDR3 sequence reads: CSATRTSGSYNEQFF. In DNA, the CDR3 is TGCAGTGCTACTAGGACTAGCGGGAGCTACAATGAGCAGTTCTTC.

The genes are TRBV7-3 and TRBJ1-2; D is ambiguous. CDR3 length equals 14 residues. V lost 1 base and J 6 bases, leaving 12 bases between the germline ends. The germline V gene encodes CDR1 SGHTA and CDR2 FQGTGA. The CDR3 DNA reads as TGTGCCAGCAGCTTAAAGGGCCGGCAAGATGGCTACACCTTC. Its protein product is CASSLKGRQDGYTF.

This chain uses TRBV2 with TRBJ2-7; TRBD2 might be the D (6 bases). The CDR3 runs to 13 residues. Between the trimmed V and J ends, which lost 4 bases and 6 bases, there was a span of 13 bases. In germline, CDR1 is SNHLY, CDR2 FYNNEI. The CDR3: CASSVSDYREQYF. CDR3 coding DNA: TGTGCCAGCAGTGTCTCGGACTATCGCGAGCAGTACTTC. Full variable domain (outside the CDR3, taken from reference TRBV2 and TRBJ2-7): EPEVTQTPSHQVTQMGQEVILRCVPISNHLYFYWYRQILGQKVEFLVSFYNNEISEKSEIFDDQFSVERPDGSNFTLKIRSTKLEDSAMYFCASSVSDYREQYFGPGTRLTVT.

The rearrangement joins TRBV7-3 to TRBJ2-1, with D tentatively TRBD2 (6 bases). Germline-derived CDR1 and CDR2 are SGHTA and FQGTGA. Deletions cut 5 bases from V and 0 bases from J, with 11 bases between. The CDR3 has 15 amino acids. The CDR3 spells CASSPAGRSYNEQFF. In DNA form, the CDR3 reads TGTGCCAGCAGCCCAGCGGGTCGCTCCTACAATGAGCAGTTCTTC.

The V and J genes are TRBV24-1 and TRBJ2-1, with TRBD1 matching 12 bases. Germline CDR1 KGHDR, CDR2 SFDVKD. V lost 5 bases and J lost 4; bases outside the gene matches: 5. This CDR3 region has 16 residues. CDR3 in DNA: TGTGCCACCAGTGGCCGGGACAGGGGGCCATACAATGAGCAGTTCTTC. It is translated as CATSGRDRGPYNEQFF.

The table lists this clonotype with a few counts. J is TRBJ1-2 and V is TRBV5-6, with D unclear. In germline, CDR1 is SGHDT, CDR2 YYEEEE. The V and J ends lost 0 bases and 7 bases respectively, with 16 bases between them. The CDR3 sequence is 15 residues long. CDR3 sequence: CASSLAGGEYGGYTF. The CDR3 DNA follows: TGTGCCAGCAGCTTGGCTGGTGGGGAGTACGGTGGCTACACCTTC. The entire variable domain, with the rest obtained from reference TRBV5-6 and TRBJ1-2, is as follows: DAGVTQSPTHLIKTRGQQVTLRCSPKSGHDTVSWYQQALGQGPQFIFQYYEEEERQRGNFPDRFSGHQFPNYSSELNVNALLLGDSALYLCASSLAGGEYGGYTFGSGTRLTVV.

In its sample, this clonotype was seen a few times. The chain carries TRBV20-1 and TRBJ2-2, with a weak D call TRBD1 (6 bases). V lost 4 bases to trimming and J lost 3 bases, with 15 bases between them. The CDR3 runs to 15 residues. The germline gives CDR1 DFQATT, CDR2 SNEGSKA (reference sequence). The CDR3 nucleotides are TGCAGTGCTATCAGGGGCTGGGGATACACCGGGGAGCTGTTTTTT. As protein: CSAIRGWGYTGELFF.

There are a few counts of this clonotype. The CDR3 DNA follows: TGTGCCAGCAGCCAAGCTCCGGGAAGAGGGACCCAGTACTTC. It is translated as CASSQAPGRGTQYF. This chain uses TRBV14 with TRBJ2-5; TRBD2 might be the D (5 bases). The CDR3 sequence is 14 residues long. V was cut by 1 base and J by 7 bases, with 13 bases left in between. Germline values: CDR1 SGHDN, CDR2 FVKESK.

The table lists this clonotype with a few counts. The genes are TRBV11-2 and TRBJ2-1; a possible D gene is TRBD2 (6 bases). V lost 5 bases to trimming and J lost 5 bases, with 16 bases between them. In germline, CDR1 is SGHAT, CDR2 FQNNGV. CDR3 length: 15 residues. The CDR3 DNA sequence: TGTGCCAGCAGCCGGGTGGCGGGGACCAACAATGAGCAGTTCTTC. Its translation is CASSRVAGTNNEQFF.

This clonotype was seen a few times. The CDR3 region has the DNA TGCAGTGCTAACCCGACAGGAGTCTATGGCTACACCTTC. Amino acids: CSANPTGVYGYTF. V usage is TRBV20-1 and J usage is TRBJ1-2, with D possibly matching TRBD1 (6 bases). Per germline, CDR1 DFQATT and CDR2 SNEGSKA (reference sequence). V shed 4 bases and J shed 4 bases, with 13 bases lying between them. The CDR3 loop spans 13 amino acids.

This clonotype has only a few counts. J is TRBJ1-6 and V is TRBV10-3, with 9 bases matching TRBD1. Per germline, CDR1 ENHRY and CDR2 SYGVKD. The CDR3 is made up of 15 amino acids. V was pared by 6 bases and J by 5 bases, with 5 bases of the junction left unmatched. As DNA, the CDR3 is TGTGCCATCAGAGAACAGGGGGCCAATAATTCACCCCTCCACTTT. Encoded protein: CAIREQGANNSPLHF.